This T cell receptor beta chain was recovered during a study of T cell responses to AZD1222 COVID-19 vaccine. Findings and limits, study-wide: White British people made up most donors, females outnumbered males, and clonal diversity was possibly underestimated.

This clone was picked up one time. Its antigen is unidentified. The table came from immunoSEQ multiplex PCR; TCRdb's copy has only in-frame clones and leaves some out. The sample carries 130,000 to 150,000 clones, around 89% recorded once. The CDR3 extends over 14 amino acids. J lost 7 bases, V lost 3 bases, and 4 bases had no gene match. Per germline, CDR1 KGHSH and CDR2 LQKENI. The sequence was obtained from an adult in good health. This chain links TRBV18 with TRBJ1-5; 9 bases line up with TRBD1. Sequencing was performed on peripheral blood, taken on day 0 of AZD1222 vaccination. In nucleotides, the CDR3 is TGTGCCAGCTCACCCCTGGGACAGGGACAGCCCCAGCATTTT. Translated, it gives CASSPLGQGQPQHF.